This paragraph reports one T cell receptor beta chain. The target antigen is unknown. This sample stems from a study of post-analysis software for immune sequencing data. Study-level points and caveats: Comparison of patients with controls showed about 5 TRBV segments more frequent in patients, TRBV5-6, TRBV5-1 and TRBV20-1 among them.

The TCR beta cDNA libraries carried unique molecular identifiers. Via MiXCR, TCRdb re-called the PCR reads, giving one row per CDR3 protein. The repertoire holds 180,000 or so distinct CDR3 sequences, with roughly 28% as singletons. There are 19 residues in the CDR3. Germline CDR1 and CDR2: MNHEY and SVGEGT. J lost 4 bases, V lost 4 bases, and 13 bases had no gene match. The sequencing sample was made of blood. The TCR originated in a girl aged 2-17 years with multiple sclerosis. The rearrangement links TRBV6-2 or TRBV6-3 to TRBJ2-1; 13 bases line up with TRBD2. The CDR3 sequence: CASSSPELAGGPGYNEQFF. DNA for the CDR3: TGTGCCAGCAGTTCCCCCGAACTAGCGGGAGGGCCCGGATACAATGAGCAGTTCTTC.